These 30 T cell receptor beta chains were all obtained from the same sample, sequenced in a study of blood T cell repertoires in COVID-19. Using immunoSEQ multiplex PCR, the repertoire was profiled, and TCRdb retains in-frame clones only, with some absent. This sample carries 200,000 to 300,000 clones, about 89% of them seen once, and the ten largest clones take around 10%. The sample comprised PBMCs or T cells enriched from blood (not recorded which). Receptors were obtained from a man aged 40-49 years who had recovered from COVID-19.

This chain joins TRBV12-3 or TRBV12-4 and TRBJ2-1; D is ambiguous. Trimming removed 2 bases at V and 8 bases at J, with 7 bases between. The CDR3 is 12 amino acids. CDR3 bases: TGTGCCAGCAGTTTATTAGAGGATGAGCAGTTCTTC. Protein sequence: CASSLLEDEQFF.

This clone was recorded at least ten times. Here the CDR3 reads CASSENDNPTEAFF. The DNA for the CDR3 is TGTGCCAGCAGTGAGAACGACAATCCCACTGAAGCTTTCTTT. The chain combines TRBV6-1 with TRBJ1-1; no firm D call. V lost 3 bases to trimming and J lost 4 bases, with 12 bases between them. This CDR3 spans 14 amino acids. Germline loops: CDR1 MNHNS, CDR2 SASEGT.

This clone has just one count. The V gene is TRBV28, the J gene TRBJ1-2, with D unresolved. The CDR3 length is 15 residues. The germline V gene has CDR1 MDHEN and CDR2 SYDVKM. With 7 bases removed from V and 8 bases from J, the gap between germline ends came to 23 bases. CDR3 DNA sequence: TGTGCCAGCACCTTAACGTCTCTTTCGAGCGGGGGCTACACCTTC. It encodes CASTLTSLSSGGYTF.

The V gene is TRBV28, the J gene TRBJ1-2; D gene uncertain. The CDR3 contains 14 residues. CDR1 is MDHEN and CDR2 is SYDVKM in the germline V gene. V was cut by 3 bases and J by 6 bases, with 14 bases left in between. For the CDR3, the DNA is TGTGCCAGCAGTTTGATTGAGGACTTCCATGGCTACACCTTC. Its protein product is CASSLIEDFHGYTF.

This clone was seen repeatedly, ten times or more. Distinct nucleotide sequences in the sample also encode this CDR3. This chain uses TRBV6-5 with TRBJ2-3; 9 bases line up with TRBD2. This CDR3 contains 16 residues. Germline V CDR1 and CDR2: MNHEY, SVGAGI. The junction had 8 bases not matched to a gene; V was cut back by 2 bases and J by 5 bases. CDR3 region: CASSYVAGGVEDTQYF. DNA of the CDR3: TGTGCCAGCAGTTACGTCGCGGGGGGGGTTGAAGATACGCAGTATTTT.

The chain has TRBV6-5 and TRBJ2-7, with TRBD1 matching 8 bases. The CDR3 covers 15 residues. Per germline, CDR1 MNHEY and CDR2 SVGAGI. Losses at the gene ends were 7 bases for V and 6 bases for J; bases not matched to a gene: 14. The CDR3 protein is CASTPDRGARFEQYF. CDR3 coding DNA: TGTGCCAGCACCCCAGACAGGGGCGCCCGGTTCGAGCAGTACTTC.

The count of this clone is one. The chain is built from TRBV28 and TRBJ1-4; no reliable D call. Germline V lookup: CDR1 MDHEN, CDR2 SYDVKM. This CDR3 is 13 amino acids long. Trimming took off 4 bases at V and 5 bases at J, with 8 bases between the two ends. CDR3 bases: TGTGCCAGCAGTTACAGATACAATGAAAAACTGTTTTTT. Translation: CASSYRYNEKLFF. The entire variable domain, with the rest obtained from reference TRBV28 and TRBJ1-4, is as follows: DVKVTQSSRYLVKRTGEKVFLECVQDMDHENMFWYRQDPGLGLRLIYFSYDVKMKEKGDIPEGYSVSREKKERFSLILESASTNQTSMYLCASSYRYNEKLFFGSGTQLSVL.

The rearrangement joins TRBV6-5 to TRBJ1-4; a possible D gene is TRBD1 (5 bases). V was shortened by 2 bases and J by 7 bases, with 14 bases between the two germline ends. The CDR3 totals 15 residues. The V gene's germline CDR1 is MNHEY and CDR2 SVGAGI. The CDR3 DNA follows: TGTGCCAGCAGTTACGGCAGGGACTGGGGTGAAAAACTGTTTTTT. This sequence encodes CASSYGRDWGEKLFF.

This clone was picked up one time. As DNA, the CDR3 is TGCGCCAGCAGCCAATCCTGGGACTTTAGTCAGCCCCAGCATTTT. Translated: CASSQSWDFSQPQHF. The chain uses TRBV4-3 and TRBJ1-5; perhaps TRBD1 as D (5 bases). CDR1 and CDR2 (germline): LGHNA, YSLEER. The CDR3 totals 15 residues. The ends were cut back, 2 bases at V and 6 bases at J, with 14 bases in the middle.

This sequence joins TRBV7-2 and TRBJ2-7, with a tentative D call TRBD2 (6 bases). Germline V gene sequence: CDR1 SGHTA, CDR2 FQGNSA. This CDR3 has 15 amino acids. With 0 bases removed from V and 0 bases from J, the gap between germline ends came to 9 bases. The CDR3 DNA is TGTGCCAGCAGCTTAGCGGTCGGGAGCTCCTACGAGCAGTACTTC. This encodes CASSLAVGSSYEQYF. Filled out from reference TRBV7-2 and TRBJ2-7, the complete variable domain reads GAGVSQSPSNKVTEKGKDVELRCDPISGHTALYWYRQSLGQGLEFLIYFQGNSAPDKSGLPSDRFSAERTGGSVSTLTIQRTQQEDSAVYLCASSLAVGSSYEQYFGPGTRLTVT.

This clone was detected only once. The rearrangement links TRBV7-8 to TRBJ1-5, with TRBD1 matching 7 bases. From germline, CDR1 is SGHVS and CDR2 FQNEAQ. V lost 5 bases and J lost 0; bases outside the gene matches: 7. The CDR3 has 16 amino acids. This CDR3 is CASSVGTGASNQPQHF. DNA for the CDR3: TGTGCCAGCAGCGTAGGAACAGGGGCTAGCAATCAGCCCCAGCATTTT.

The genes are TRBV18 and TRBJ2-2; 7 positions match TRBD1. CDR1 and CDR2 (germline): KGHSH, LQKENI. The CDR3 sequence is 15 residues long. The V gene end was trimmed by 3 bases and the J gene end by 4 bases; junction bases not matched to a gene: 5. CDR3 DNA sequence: TGTGCCAGCTCACCTTTTTACAGGGGCACCGGGGAGCTGTTTTTT. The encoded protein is CASSPFYRGTGELFF. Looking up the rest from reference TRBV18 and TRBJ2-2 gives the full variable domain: NAGVMQNPRHLVRRRGQEARLRCSPMKGHSHVYWYRQLPEEGLKFMVYLQKENIIDESGMPKERFSAEFPKEGPSILRIQQVVRGDSAAYFCASSPFYRGTGELFFGEGSRLTVL.

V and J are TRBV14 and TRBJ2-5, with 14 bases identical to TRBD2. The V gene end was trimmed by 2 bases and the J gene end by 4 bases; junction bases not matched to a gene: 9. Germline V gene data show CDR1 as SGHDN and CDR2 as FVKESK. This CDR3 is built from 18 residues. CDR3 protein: CASSQKGSGTSGRETQYF. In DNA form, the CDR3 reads TGTGCCAGCAGCCAAAAAGGATCCGGGACTAGCGGGAGAGAGACCCAGTACTTC.

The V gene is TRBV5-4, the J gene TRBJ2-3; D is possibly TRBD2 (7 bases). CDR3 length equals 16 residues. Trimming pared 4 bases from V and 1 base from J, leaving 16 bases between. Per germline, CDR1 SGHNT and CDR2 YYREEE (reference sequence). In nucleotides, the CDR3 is TGTGCCAGCAGCCCTCGGGCGGGGGCCGGCACAGATACGCAGTATTTT. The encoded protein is CASSPRAGAGTDTQYF.

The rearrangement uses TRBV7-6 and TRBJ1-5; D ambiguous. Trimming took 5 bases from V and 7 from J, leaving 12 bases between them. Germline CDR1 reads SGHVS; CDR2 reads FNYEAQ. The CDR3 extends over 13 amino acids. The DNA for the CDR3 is TGTGCCAGCAGCCAGGCCATTGGGCAGCCCCAGCATTTT. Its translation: CASSQAIGQPQHF.

The CDR3 DNA reads TGTGCCAGCAGTCTCCGGGGTTTTGAAAAACTGTTTTTT. Translating it yields CASSLRGFEKLFF. This chain joins TRBV27 and TRBJ1-4; no definite D call. Germline V lookup: CDR1 MNHEY, CDR2 SMNVEV (reference sequence). This CDR3 contains 13 residues. Trimming stripped 5 bases from V and 7 bases from J, with 11 bases between.

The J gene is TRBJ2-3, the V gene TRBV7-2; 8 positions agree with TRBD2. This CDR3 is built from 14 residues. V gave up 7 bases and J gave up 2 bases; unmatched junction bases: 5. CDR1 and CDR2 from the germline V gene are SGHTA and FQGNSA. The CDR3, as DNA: TGTGCCAGCAAAAAGCGGGGGTCCACAGATACGCAGTATTTT. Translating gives CASKKRGSTDTQYF.

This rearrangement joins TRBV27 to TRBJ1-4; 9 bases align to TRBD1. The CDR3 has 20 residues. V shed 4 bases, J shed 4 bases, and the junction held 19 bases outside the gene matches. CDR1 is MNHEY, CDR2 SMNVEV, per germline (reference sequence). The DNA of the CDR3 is TGTGCCAGCAGTTCATCCGGGACAGGGTCGCTGACGACGGGTAATGAAAAACTGTTTTTT. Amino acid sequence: CASSSSGTGSLTTGNEKLFF.

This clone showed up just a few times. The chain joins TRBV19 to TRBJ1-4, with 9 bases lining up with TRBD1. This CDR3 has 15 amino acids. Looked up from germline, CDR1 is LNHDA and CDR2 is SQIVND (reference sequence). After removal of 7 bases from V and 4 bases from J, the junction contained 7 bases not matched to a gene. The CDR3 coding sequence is TGTGCCAGTACCCGCGCGGGACAGGGTAATGAAAAACTGTTTTTT. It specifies CASTRAGQGNEKLFF.

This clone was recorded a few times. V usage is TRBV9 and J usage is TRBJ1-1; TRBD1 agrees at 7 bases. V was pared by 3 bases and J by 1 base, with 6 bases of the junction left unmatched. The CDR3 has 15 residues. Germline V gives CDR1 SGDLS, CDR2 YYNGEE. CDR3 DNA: TGTGCCAGCAGCGCACAGGGGTCCAGGAACACTGAAGCTTTCTTT. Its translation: CASSAQGSRNTEAFF.

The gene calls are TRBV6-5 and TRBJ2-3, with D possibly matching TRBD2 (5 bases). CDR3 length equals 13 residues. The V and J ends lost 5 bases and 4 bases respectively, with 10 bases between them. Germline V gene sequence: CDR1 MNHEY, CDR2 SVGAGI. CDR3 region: CASSRRSADTQYF. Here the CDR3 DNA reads TGTGCCAGCAGTCGGAGGTCCGCAGATACGCAGTATTTT.

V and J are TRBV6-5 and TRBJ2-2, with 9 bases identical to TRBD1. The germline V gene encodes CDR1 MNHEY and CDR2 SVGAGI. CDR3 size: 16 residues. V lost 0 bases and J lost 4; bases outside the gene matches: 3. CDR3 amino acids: CASSYSDRGGTGELFF. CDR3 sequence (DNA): TGTGCCAGCAGTTACTCGGACAGGGGAGGCACCGGGGAGCTGTTTTTT.

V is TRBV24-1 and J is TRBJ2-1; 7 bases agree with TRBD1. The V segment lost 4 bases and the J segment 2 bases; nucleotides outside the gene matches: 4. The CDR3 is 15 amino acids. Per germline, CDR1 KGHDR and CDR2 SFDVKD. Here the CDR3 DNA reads TGTGCCACCAGTGACACCGGGACAGCCTACAATGAGCAGTTCTTC. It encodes CATSDTGTAYNEQFF.

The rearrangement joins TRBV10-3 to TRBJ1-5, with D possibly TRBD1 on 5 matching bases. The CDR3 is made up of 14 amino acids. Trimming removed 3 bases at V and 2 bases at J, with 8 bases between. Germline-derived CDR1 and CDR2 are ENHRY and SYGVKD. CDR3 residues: CAISESGGNQPQHF. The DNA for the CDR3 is TGTGCCATCAGTGAATCGGGGGGCAATCAGCCCCAGCATTTT.

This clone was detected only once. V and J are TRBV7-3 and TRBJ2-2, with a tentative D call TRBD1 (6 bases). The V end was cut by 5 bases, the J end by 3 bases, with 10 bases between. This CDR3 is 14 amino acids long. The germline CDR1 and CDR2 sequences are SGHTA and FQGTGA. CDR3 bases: TGTGCCAGCAGCCCAAGGACAGACACCGGGGAGCTGTTTTTT. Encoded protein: CASSPRTDTGELFF. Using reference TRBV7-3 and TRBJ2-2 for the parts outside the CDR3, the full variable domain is GAGVSQTPSNKVTEKGKYVELRCDPISGHTALYWYRQSLGQGPEFLIYFQGTGAADDSGLPNDRFFAVRPEGSVSTLKIQRTERGDSAVYLCASSPRTDTGELFFGEGSRLTVL.

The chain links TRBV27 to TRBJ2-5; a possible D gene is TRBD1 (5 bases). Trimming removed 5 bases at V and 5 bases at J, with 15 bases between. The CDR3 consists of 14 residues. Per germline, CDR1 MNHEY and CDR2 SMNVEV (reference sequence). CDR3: CASSPGRGGETQYF. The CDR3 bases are TGTGCCAGCAGTCCAGGAAGGGGTGGGGAGACCCAGTACTTC.

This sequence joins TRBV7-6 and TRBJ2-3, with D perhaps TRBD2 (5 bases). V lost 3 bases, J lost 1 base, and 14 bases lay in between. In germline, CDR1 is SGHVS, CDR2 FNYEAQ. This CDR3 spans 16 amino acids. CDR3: CASSFSAFGGTDTQYF. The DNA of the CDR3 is TGTGCCAGCAGCTTTAGCGCGTTCGGGGGCACAGATACGCAGTATTTT. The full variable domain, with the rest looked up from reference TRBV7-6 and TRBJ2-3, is GAGVSQSPRYKVTKRGQDVALRCDPISGHVSLYWYRQALGQGPEFLTYFNYEAQQDKSGLPNDRFSAERPEGSISTLTIQRTEQRDSAMYRCASSFSAFGGTDTQYFGPGTRLTVL.

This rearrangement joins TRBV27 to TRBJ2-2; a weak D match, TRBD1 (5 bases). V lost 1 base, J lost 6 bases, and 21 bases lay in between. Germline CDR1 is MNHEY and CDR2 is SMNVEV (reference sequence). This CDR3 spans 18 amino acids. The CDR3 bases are TGTGCCAGCAGTTTATGGTCCCGGCCAGGGTTCGTTCCCGGGGAGCTGTTTTTT. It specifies CASSLWSRPGFVPGELFF.

This CDR3 reads CASSSRQARKNQPQHF. The DNA for the CDR3 is TGTGCCAGCAGTTCAAGACAGGCCCGCAAGAATCAGCCCCAGCATTTT. The chain uses TRBV6-2 or TRBV6-3 and TRBJ1-5, with TRBD1 as a possible D gene (6 bases). The CDR3 spans 16 residues. CDR1 and CDR2 (germline): MNHEY, SVGEGT. Trimming removed 4 bases from V and 4 bases from J, with 17 bases in between.

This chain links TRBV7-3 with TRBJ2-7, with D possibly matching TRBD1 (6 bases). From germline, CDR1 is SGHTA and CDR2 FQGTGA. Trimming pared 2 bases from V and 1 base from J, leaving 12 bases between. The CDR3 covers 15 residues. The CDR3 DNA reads TGTGCCAGCAGCTTACTCGCAGGGGTTTCCTACGAGCAGTACTTC. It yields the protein CASSLLAGVSYEQYF.